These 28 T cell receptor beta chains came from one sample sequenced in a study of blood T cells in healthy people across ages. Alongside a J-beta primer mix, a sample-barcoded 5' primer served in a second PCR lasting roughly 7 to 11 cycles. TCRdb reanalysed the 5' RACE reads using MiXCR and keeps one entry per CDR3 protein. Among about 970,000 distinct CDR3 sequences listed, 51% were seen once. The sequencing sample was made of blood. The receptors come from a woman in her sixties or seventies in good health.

The CDR3 DNA follows: TGCAGTGCTGCCGGGACAGGGAGCAATCAGCCCCAGCATTTT. Translated: CSAAGTGSNQPQHF. The rearrangement uses TRBV20-1 and TRBJ1-5, with 9 bases identical to TRBD1. This CDR3 is built from 14 residues. Trimming took 5 bases from V and 1 from J; bases not matched to a gene: 3. Germline assignment: CDR1 DFQATT and CDR2 SNEGSKA (reference sequence).

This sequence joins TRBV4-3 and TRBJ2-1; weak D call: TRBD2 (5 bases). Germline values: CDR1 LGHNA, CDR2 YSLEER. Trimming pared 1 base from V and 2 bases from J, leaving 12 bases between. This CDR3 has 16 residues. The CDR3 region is CASSQGSSGTYNEQFF. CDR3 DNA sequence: TGCGCCAGCAGCCAAGGTAGCAGCGGAACCTACAATGAGCAGTTCTTC.

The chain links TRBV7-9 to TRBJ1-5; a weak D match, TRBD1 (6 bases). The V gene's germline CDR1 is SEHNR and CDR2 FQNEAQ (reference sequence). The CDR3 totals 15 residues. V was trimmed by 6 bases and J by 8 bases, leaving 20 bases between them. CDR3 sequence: CASSFKGQGSEPQHF. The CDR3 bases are TGTGCCAGCAGTTTTAAGGGCCAGGGGAGTGAGCCCCAGCATTTT.

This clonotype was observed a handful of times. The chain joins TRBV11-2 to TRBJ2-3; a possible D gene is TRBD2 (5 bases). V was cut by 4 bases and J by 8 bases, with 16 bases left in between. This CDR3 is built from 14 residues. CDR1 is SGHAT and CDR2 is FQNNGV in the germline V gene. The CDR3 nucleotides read TGTGCCAGCAGCTGGGCCGGAGGCGCTTCTACGCAGTATTTT. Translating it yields CASSWAGGASTQYF.

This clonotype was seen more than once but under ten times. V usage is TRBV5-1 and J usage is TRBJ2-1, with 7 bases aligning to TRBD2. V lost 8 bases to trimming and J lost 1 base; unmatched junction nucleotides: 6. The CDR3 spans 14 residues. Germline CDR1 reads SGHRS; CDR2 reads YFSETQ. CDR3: CASGNSGSYNEQFF. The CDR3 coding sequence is TGCGCCAGTGGAAATAGCGGGTCCTACAATGAGCAGTTCTTC. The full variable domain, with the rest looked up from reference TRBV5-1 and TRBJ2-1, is KAGVTQTPRYLIKTRGQQVTLSCSPISGHRSVSWYQQTPGQGLQFLFEYFSETQRNKGNFPGRFSGRQFSNSRSEMNVSTLELGDSALYLCASGNSGSYNEQFFGPGTRLTVL.

The CDR3 region is CSAGDRGASIQYF. CDR3 nucleotide sequence: TGCAGTGCTGGGGACAGGGGAGCGAGCATTCAGTACTTC. The gene calls are TRBV20-1 and TRBJ2-7; 10 positions agree with TRBD1. The last part of the DNA fits TRBJ2-4 better; the J call may be wrong. This CDR3 has 13 residues. Looked up from germline, CDR1 is DFQATT and CDR2 is SNEGSKA (reference sequence).

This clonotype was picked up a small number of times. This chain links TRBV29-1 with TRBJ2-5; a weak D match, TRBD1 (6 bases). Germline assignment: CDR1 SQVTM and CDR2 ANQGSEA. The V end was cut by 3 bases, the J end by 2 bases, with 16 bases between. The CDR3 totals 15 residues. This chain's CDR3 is CSVDFVRTAQETQYF. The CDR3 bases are TGCAGCGTTGATTTCGTCCGGACAGCGCAAGAGACCCAGTACTTC.

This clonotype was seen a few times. The CDR3 region has the DNA TGCAGTGCTAGAGACTGGAAGGGCCAAGAGACCCAGTACTTC. Translating it yields CSARDWKGQETQYF. The V and J genes are TRBV20-1 and TRBJ2-5; D is uncertain. Trimming stripped 0 bases from V and 1 base from J, with 9 bases between. From germline, CDR1 is DFQATT and CDR2 SNEGSKA (reference sequence). The CDR3 is made up of 14 amino acids.

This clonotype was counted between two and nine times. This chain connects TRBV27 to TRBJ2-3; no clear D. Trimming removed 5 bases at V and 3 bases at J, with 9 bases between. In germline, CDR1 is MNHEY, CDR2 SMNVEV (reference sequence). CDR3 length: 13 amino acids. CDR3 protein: CASSHQITDTQYF. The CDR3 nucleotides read TGTGCCAGCAGTCATCAAATTACAGATACGCAGTATTTT.

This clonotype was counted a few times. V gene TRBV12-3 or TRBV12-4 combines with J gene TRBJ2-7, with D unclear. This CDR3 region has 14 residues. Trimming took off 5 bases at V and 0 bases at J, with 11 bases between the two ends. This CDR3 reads CASSHQWTSYEQYF. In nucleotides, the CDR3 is TGTGCCAGCAGTCACCAGTGGACCTCCTACGAGCAGTACTTC.

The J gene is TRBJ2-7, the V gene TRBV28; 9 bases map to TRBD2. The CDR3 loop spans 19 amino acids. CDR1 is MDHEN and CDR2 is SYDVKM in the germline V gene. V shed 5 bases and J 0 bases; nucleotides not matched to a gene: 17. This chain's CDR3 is CASSGGRWGTSLSSYEQYF. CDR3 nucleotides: TGTGCCAGCAGTGGGGGTAGGTGGGGGACTAGCCTTTCCTCCTACGAGCAGTACTTC.

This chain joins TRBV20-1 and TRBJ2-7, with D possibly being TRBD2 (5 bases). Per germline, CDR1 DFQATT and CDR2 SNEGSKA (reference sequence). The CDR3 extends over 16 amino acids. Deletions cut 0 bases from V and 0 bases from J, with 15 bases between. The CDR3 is CSARDPDGISSYEQYF. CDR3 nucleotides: TGCAGTGCTAGAGATCCCGACGGGATTAGCTCCTACGAGCAGTACTTC.

The CDR3, as DNA: TGCAGTGCTAGCTATGCTAGCGGGAGGGGCGAGCAGTACTTC. It encodes CSASYASGRGEQYF. The V and J genes are TRBV20-1 and TRBJ2-7; 12 bases map to TRBD2. The CDR3 consists of 14 residues. CDR1 and CDR2 (germline): DFQATT, SNEGSKA (reference sequence). The ends lost 3 bases at V and 6 bases at J; junction bases unmatched: 6.

The CDR3 DNA is TGTGCCAGCAGTCTAAATGACAGGGATCATCAGCCCCAGCATTTT. Its protein product is CASSLNDRDHQPQHF. The rearrangement uses TRBV12-3 or TRBV12-4 and TRBJ1-5; TRBD1 matches 7 bases. The ends lost 5 bases at V and 5 bases at J; junction bases unmatched: 9. The CDR3 runs 15 residues.

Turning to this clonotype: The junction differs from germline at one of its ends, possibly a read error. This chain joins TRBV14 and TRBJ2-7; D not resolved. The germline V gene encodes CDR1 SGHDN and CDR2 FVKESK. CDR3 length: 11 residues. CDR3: CAGSQYREQYF. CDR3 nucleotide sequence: TGTGCCGGCAGCCAATACCGGGAGCAGTACTTC.

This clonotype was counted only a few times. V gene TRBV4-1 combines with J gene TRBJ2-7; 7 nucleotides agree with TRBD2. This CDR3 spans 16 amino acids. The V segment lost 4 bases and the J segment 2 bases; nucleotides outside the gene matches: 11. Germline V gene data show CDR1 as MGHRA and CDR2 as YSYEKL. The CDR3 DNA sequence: TGCGCCAGCAGCCGCTTATCCGGGGGGAACGCCTACGAGCAGTACTTC. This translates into CASSRLSGGNAYEQYF.

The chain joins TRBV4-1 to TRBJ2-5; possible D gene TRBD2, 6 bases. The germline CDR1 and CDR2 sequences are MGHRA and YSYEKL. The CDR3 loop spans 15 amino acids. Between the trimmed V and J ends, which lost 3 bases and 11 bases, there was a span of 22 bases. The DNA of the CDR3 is TGCGCCAGCAGCCAGAGCGGGCCTCCAGGCAATGAGCAGTACTTC. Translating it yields CASSQSGPPGNEQYF.

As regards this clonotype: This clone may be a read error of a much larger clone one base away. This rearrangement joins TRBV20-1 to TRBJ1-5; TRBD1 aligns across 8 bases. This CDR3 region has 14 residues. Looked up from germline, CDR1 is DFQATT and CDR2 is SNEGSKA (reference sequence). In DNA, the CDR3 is TGCAGTGCCGACAGGGGTGTAAGCAATGAGCCCCAGCATTTT. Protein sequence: CSADRGVSNEPQHF.

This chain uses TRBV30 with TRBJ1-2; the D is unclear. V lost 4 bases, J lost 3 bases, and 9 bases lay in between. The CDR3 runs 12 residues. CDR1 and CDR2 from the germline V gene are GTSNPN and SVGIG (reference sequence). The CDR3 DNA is TGTGCCTGGACCCTAGATCACTATGGCTACACCTTC. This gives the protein CAWTLDHYGYTF.

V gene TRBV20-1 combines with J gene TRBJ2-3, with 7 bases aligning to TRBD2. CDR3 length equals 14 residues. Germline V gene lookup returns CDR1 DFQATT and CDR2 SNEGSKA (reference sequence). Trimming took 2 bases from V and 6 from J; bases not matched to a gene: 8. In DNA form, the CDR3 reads TGCAGTGCTAGAATAGCGGGCAGGGTCGATACGCAGTATTTT. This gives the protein CSARIAGRVDTQYF.

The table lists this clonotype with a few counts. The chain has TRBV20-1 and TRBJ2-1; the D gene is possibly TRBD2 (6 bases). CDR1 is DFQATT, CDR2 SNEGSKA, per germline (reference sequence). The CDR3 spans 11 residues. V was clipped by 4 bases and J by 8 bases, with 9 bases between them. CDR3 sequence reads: CSATPGDEQFF. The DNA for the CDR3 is TGCAGTGCTACCCCGGGGGATGAGCAGTTCTTC.

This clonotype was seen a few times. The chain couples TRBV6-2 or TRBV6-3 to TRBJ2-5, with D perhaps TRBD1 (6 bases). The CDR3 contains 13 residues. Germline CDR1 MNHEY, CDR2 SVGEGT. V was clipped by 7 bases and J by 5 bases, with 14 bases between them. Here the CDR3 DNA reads TGTGCCAGCAAATCCCCAGGGGAGGAGACCCAGTACTTC. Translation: CASKSPGEETQYF.

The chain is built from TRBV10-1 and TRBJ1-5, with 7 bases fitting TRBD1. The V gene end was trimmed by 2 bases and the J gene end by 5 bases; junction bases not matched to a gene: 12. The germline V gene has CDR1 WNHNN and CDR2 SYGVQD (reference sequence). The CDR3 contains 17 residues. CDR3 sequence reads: CASSERMTGILDQPQHF. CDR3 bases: TGCGCCAGCAGTGAGAGGATGACAGGGATTTTGGATCAGCCCCAGCATTTT.

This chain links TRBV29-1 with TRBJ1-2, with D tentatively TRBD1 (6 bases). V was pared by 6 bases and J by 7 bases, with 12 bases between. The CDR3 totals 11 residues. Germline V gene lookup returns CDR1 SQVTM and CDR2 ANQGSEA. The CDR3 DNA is TGCAGCGTCGCCATGGGGGCTGGCTACACCTTC. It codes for CSVAMGAGYTF. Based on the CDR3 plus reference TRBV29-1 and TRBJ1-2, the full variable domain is SAVISQKPSRDICQRGTSLTIQCQVDSQVTMMFWYRQQPGQSLTLIATANQGSEATYESGFVIDKFPISRPNLTFSTLTVSNMSPEDSSIYLCSVAMGAGYTFGSGTRLTVV.

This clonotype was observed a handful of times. In DNA form, the CDR3 reads TGCAGTGCTAACGGGGGACAAGCCAGAGAAGCTTTCTTT. Amino acids: CSANGGQAREAFF. The chain combines TRBV20-1 with TRBJ1-1; possible D gene TRBD1, 6 bases. The CDR3 is made up of 13 amino acids. Trimming shortened V by 4 bases and J by 8 bases, and 17 bases separated the two germline ends. Germline CDR1 DFQATT, CDR2 SNEGSKA (reference sequence).

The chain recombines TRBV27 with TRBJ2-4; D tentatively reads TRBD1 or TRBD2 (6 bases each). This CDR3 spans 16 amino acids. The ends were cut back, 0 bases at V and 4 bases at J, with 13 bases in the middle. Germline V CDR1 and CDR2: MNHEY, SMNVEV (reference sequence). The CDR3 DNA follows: TGTGCCAGCAGTTTATCGGGGGGCACGGTGAAAAACATTCAGTACTTC. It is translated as CASSLSGGTVKNIQYF.

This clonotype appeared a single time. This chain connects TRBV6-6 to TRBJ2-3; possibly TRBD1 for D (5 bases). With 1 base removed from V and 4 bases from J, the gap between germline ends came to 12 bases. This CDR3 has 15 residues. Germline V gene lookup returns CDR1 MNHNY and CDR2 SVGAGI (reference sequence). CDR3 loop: CASSYLSGWADTQYF. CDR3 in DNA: TGTGCCAGCAGTTACTTGTCAGGGTGGGCAGATACGCAGTATTTT.

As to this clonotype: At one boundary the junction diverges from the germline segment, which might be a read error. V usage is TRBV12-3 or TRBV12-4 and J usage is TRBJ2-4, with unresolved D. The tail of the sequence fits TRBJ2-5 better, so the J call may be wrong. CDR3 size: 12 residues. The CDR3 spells CANSLTEETQYF. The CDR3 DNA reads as TGTGCCAACAGTTTAACCGAAGAGACCCAGTACTTC.